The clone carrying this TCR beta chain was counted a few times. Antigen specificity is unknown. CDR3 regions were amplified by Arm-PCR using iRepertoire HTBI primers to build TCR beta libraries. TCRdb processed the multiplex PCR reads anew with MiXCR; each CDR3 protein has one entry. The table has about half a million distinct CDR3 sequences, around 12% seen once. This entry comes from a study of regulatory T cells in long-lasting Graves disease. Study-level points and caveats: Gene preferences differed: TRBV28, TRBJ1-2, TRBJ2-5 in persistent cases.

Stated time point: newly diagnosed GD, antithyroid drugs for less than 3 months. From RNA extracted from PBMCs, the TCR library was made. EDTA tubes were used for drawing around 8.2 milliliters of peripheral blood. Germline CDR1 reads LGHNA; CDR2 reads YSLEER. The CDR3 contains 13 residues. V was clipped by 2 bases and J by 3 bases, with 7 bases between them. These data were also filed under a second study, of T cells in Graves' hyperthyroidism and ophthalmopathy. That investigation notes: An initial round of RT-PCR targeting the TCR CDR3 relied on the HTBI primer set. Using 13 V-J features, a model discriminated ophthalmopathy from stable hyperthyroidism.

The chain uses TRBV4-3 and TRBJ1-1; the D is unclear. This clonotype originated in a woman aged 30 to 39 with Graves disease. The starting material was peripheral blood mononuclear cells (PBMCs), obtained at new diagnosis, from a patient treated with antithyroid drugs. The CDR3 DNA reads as TGCGCCAGCAGCCAACTATGGGACACTGAAGCTTTCTTT. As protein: CASSQLWDTEAFF.